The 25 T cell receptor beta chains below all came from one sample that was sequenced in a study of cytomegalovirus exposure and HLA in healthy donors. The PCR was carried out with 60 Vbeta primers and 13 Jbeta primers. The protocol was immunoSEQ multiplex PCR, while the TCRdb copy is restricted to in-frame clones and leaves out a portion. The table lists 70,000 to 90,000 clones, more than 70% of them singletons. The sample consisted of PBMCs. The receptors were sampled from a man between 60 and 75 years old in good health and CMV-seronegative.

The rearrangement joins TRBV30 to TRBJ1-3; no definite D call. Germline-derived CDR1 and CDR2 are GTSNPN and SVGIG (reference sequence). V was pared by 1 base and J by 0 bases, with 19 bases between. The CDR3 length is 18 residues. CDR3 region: CAWSANIRRGYSGNTIYF. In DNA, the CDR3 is TGTGCCTGGAGTGCCAACATCCGGCGGGGATACTCTGGAAACACCATATATTTT.

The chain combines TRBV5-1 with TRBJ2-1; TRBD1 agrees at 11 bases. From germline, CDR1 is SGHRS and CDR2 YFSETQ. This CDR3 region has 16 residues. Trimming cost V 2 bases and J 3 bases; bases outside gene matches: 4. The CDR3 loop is CASSFSGTGGYNEQFF. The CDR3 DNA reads TGCGCCAGCAGCTTCAGTGGGACAGGGGGCTACAATGAGCAGTTCTTC.

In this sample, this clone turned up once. CDR3 nucleotide sequence: TGTGCCAGCAGCATAAGCTCCCGGACAGCTGGGCCCGACTCTGGGTACACCTTC. This sequence encodes CASSISSRTAGPDSGYTF. This chain connects TRBV9 to TRBJ1-2, with a weak D call TRBD1 (6 bases). Germline V gene data show CDR1 as SGDLS and CDR2 as YYNGEE. This CDR3 has 18 amino acids. The ends were cut back, 4 bases at V and 11 bases at J, with 33 bases in the middle.

The CDR3 here is CAISGPGGGTEAFF. CDR3 DNA: TGTGCCATCAGTGGTCCAGGAGGAGGAACTGAAGCTTTCTTT. The chain employs TRBV10-3 and TRBJ1-1; D gene unclear. The CDR3 runs to 14 residues. Trimming took 4 bases from V and 5 from J, leaving 14 bases between them. CDR1 and CDR2 from the germline V gene are ENHRY and SYGVKD.

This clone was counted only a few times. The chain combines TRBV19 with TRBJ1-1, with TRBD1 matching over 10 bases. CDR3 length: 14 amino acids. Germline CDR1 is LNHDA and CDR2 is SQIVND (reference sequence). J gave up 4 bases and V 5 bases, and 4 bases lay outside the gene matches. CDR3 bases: TGTGCCAGTAGTTTGACAGGGGGCCCCACTGAAGCTTTCTTT. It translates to CASSLTGGPTEAFF.

CDR3 sequence (DNA): TGTGCCAGCAGCGTAGGGGGTAGGCGGGGGGGAGAGACCCAGTACTTC. Translated: CASSVGGRRGGETQYF. This chain uses TRBV9 with TRBJ2-5; TRBD2 matches 9 bases. V trimming: 0 bases; J trimming: 4 bases; junction bases outside the gene matches: 7. The CDR3 spans 16 residues. Germline V gene lookup returns CDR1 SGDLS and CDR2 YYNGEE.

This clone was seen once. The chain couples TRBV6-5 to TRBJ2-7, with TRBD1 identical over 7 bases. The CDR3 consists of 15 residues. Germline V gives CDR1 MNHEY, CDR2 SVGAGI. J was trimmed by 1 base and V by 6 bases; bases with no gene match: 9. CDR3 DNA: TGTGCCAGCAGACTTACAGGGGCCCTATCCTACGAGCAGTACTTC. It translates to CASRLTGALSYEQYF.

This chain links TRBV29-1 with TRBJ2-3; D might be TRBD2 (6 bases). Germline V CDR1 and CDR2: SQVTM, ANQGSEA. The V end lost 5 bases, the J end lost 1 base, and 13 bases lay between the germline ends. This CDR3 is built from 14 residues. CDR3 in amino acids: CSVRSGPGTDTQYF. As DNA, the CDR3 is TGCAGCGTTCGTAGCGGACCCGGCACAGATACGCAGTATTTT.

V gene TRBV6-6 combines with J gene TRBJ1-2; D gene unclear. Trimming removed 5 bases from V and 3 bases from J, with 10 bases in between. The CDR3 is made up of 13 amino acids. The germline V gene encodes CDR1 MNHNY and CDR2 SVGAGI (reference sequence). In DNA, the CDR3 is TGTGCCAGCAGTCCTCAGACTCACTATGGCTACACCTTC. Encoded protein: CASSPQTHYGYTF.

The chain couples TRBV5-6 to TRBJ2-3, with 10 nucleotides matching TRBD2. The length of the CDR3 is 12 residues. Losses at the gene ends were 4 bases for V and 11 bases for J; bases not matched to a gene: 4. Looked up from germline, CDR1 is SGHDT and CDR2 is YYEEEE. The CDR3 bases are TGTGCCAGCAGCGCTCTAGCGGGGGAGCAGTATTTT. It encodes CASSALAGEQYF. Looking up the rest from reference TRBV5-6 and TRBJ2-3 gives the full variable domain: DAGVTQSPTHLIKTRGQQVTLRCSPKSGHDTVSWYQQALGQGPQFIFQYYEEEERQRGNFPDRFSGHQFPNYSSELNVNALLLGDSALYLCASSALAGEQYFGPGTRLTVL.

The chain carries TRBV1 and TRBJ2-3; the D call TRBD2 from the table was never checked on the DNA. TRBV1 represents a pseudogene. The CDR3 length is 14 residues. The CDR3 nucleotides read TGCACCAGCAGCCAGACTCGAGACACAGATACGCAGTATTTT. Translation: CTSSQTRDTDTQYF.

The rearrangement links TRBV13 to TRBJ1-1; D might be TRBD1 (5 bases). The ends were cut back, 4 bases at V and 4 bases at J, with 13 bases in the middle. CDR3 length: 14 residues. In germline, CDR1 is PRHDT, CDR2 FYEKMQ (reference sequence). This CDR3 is CASSSMGGGTEAFF. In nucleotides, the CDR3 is TGTGCCAGCAGCTCCATGGGGGGGGGCACTGAAGCTTTCTTT.

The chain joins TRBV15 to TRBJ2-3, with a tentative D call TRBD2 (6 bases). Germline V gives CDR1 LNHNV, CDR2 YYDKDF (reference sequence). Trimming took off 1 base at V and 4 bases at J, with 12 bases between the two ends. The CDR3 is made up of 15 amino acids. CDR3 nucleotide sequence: TGTGCCACCAGCAGAGCGTTCGGGACTGCAGATACGCAGTATTTT. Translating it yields CATSRAFGTADTQYF.

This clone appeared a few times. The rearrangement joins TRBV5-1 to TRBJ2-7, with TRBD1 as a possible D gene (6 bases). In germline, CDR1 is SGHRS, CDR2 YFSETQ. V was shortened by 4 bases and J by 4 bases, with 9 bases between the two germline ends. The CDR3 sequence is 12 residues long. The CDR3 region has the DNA TGCGCCAGCAGCACCGGACAGTACGAGCAGTACTTC. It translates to CASSTGQYEQYF.

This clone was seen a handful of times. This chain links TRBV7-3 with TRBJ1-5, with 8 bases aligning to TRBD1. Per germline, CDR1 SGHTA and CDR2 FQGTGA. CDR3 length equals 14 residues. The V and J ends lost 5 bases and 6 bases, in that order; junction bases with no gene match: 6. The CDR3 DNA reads TGTGCCAGCAGCCTTAGACAGGGGAGTCAGCCCCAGCATTTT. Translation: CASSLRQGSQPQHF.

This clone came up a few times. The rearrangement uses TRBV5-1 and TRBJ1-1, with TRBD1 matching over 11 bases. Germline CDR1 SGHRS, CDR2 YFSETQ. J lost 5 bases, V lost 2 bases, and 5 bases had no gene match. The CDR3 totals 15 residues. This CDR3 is CASSFGQGARTEAFF. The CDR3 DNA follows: TGCGCCAGCAGCTTCGGACAGGGGGCGAGGACTGAAGCTTTCTTT.

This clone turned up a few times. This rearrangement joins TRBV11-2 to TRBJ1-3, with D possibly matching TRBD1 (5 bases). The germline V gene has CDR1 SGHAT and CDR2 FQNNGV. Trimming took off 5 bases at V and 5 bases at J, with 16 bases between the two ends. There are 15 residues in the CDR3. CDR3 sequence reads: CASSHSVGGRNTIYF. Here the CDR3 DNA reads TGTGCCAGCAGCCACAGCGTGGGGGGGAGAAACACCATATATTTT.

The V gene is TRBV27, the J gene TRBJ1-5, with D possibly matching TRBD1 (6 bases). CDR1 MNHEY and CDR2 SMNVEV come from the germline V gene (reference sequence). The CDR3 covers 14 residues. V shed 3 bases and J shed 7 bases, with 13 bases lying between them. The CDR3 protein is CASSLGGPGQPQHF. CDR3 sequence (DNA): TGTGCCAGCAGTTTGGGGGGGCCTGGGCAGCCCCAGCATTTT.

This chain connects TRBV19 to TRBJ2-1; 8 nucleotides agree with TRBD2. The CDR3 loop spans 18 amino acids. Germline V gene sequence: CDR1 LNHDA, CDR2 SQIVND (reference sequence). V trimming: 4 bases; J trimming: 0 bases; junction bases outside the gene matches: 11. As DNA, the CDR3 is TGTGCCAGTAGTAACCCCGGGACTAGAATCCGCTCCTACAATGAGCAGTTCTTC. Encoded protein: CASSNPGTRIRSYNEQFF.

This CDR3 reads CASSFSPGGGELFF. The CDR3 nucleotides read TGCGCCAGCAGCTTTTCTCCGGGAGGCGGGGAGCTGTTTTTT. V gene TRBV5-1 combines with J gene TRBJ2-2; the match to TRBD2 covers 7 bases. CDR1 and CDR2 (germline): SGHRS, YFSETQ. Trimming cost V 2 bases and J 7 bases; bases outside gene matches: 5. This CDR3 region has 14 residues.

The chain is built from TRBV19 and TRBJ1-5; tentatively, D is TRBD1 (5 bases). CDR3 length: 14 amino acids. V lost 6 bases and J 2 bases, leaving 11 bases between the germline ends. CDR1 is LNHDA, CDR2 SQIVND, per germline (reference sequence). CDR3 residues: CASSGQFGNQPQHF. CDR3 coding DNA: TGTGCCAGTAGCGGACAATTTGGCAATCAGCCCCAGCATTTT. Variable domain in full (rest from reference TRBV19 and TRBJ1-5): DGGITQSPKYLFRKEGQNVTLSCEQNLNHDAMYWYRQDPGQGLRLIYYSQIVNDFQKGDIAEGYSVSREKKESFPLTVTSAQKNPTAFYLCASSGQFGNQPQHFGDGTRLSIL.

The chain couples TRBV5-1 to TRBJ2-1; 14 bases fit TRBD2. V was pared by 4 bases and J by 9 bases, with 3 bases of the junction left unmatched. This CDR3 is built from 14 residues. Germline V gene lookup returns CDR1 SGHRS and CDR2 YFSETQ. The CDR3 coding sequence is TGCGCCAGCAGCCCGGGACTAGCGGGGGTTGAGCAGTTCTTC. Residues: CASSPGLAGVEQFF.

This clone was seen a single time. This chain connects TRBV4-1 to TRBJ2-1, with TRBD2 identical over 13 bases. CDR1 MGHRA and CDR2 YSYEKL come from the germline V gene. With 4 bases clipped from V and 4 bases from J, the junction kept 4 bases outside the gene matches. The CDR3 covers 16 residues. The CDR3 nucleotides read TGCGCCAGCAGCCCGTCACTAGCGGGGGGGTACAATGAGCAGTTCTTC. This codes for CASSPSLAGGYNEQFF.

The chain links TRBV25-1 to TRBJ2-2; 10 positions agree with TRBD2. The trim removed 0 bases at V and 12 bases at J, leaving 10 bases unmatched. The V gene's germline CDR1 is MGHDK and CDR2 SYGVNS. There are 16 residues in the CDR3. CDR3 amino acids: CASSEYGLAGVSKLFF. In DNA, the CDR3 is TGTGCCAGCAGTGAATACGGGCTAGCGGGGGTTAGTAAGCTGTTTTTT.

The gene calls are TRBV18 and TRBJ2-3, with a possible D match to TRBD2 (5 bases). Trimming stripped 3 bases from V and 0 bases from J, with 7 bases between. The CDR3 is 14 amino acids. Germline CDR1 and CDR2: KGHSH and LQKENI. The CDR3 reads CASSPSGSTDTQYF. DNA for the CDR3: TGTGCCAGCTCACCCTCGGGGAGCACAGATACGCAGTATTTT.